The rows below give T cell receptor beta chains drawn from one sample of a study of blood T cell repertoires in COVID-19. TCRdb keeps only in-frame clones here, not all; method: immunoSEQ multiplex PCR. Of a few hundred thousand clones in the sample, approximately 80% were seen once. Sequencing was performed on peripheral blood. These receptor sequences come from a human donor in a cohort sampled during active COVID-19. Each CDR3 is given with its conserved first and last residue. The order of the fields is V gene, J gene, clone size, CDR3 protein. Only some rows state a clone size, as once, few, many or a class for expanded clones.

TRBV7-2	TRBJ2-7	once	CASSFPRKPYEQYF
TRBV27	TRBJ2-2	-	CASSLSSGATGELFF
TRBV19	TRBJ1-5	-	CASSIDLGALSNQPQHF
TRBV2	TRBJ2-6	-	CASKTSSGANVLTF
TRBV5-4	TRBJ2-7	few	CASSDGLAYEQYF
TRBV20-1	TRBJ2-1	-	CSARVRNEQFF
TRBV5-1	TRBJ2-6	-	CASSLVAQGAGANVLTF
TRBV5-1	TRBJ2-2	-	CASSFLAGGTGELFF
TRBV6-5	TRBJ2-1	-	CASRDSLFDEQFF
TRBV6-1	TRBJ1-3	-	CASSQGHGNTIYF
TRBV2	TRBJ1-2	-	CASSQGSVRGLGYTF
TRBV10-3	TRBJ1-2	-	CAISESNSNYGYTF
TRBV29-1	TRBJ2-1	-	CSVRTGTSVNEQFF
TRBV18	TRBJ1-1	-	CASSPSGGGNTEAFF
TRBV2	TRBJ1-6	-	CASGTDSSYNSPLHF
TRBV19	TRBJ2-7	-	CASSISGRAAYEQYF
TRBV6-5	TRBJ1-2	-	CASRPADPLDGYTF
TRBV18	TRBJ2-4	-	CASSPELAGGRAKNIQYF
TRBV11-2	TRBJ2-3	-	CASSLGPRASTDTQYF
TRBV5-6	TRBJ1-5	-	CASSLGTGISNQPQHF
TRBV5-8	TRBJ1-1	-	CASSSRYRGRAFF
TRBV5-4	TRBJ2-7	-	CASSLGTGEPYEQYF
TRBV5-6	TRBJ2-5	-	CASSLDRGGQETQYF
TRBV5-1	TRBJ1-2	-	CASRGQGDGYTF
TRBV4-1	TRBJ1-5	-	CASSDRDRGANQPQHF
TRBV5-4	TRBJ2-1	-	CASSTGGGSYGEQFF
TRBV14	TRBJ1-2	-	CASSQNLLTGGYTF
TRBV4-3	TRBJ1-2	-	CASSQTGGLKSGYTF
TRBV10-3	TRBJ1-1	once	CAISGFVQAEAFF
TRBV14	TRBJ2-3	-	CASSQYGRGTDTQYF
TRBV18	TRBJ2-7	-	CASSRENGYEQYF
TRBV3-1/TRBV3-2	TRBJ1-1	-	CASSQRGGREAFF
TRBV3-1/TRBV3-2	TRBJ2-3	-	CASSQVSDTQYF
TRBV27	TRBJ1-6	-	CASSHTLPGGNSPLHF
TRBV6-1	TRBJ2-7	-	CASSATSGRALGREQYF
TRBV2	TRBJ1-3	few	CASSGLYRTGGFENTIYF
TRBV7-9	TRBJ1-6	-	CASSGGQNNSPLHF
TRBV10-3	TRBJ1-4	-	CATRQTATNEKLFF
TRBV7-8	TRBJ1-1	-	CASSSPTGAHTEAFF